The entry below describes one T cell receptor beta chain. Every isolated RNA sample was fully reverse transcribed, so sequencing captured expressed TCRB transcripts. The average read count of naive, central memory and regulatory T cell samples was about 3.57 million. The table came from immunoSEQ multiplex PCR; TCRdb's copy has only in-frame clones and leaves some out. The table has about 360,000 clones, over 9.5% seen once. This sample is drawn from a study of beta chain features in type 1 diabetes. The germline gives CDR1 MNHEY, CDR2 SVGAGI. J was trimmed by 10 bases and V by 6 bases; bases with no gene match: 6. The CDR3 is 12 residues long.

This clonotype was sampled from a man younger than 30 in good health. Sequenced sample: naive CD4+ T cells from blood. V is TRBV6-5 and J is TRBJ1-1; 9 bases fit TRBD1. The CDR3 protein is CASSSGTGSAFF. DNA of the CDR3: TGTGCCAGCAGCTCCGGGACAGGGTCAGCTTTCTTT.